The 2 T cell receptor beta chains given below trace back to one sample, sequenced in a study of metastatic and nonmetastatic thyroid tumors (dated by TCRdb to the early 2020s). No treatment had been received by any patient before thyroid surgery. Receptor libraries were prepared by PCR. Sequencer: Illumina HiSeq 4000. TCRdb handled the public reads itself, with Q25 trimming in fastp and clone calling in MiXCR, and kept productive beta chains. The sample table lists roughly 16,000 clones, roughly 29% of them with a count of one. Roughly a tenth of the sample belongs to the ten largest clones. The sample comprised blood. The receptors were sampled from a female donor with papillary thyroid cancer or a benign thyroid nodule (not recorded which). Some clones in this sample may be carry-over from other donors' samples.

This clone appeared many times. V is TRBV11-3 and J is TRBJ2-3; 8 nucleotides align to TRBD2. The CDR3 spans 19 residues. Germline V lookup: CDR1 SGHNT, CDR2 YENEEA. V gave up 1 base and J gave up 0 bases; unmatched junction bases: 12. The CDR3 here is CASSLGWGLGGGSTDTQYF. The CDR3 DNA follows: TGTGCCAGCAGCTTAGGTTGGGGTCTGGGCGGGGGGAGCACAGATACGCAGTATTTT. Looking up the rest from reference TRBV11-3 and TRBJ2-3 gives the full variable domain: EAGVVQSPRYKIIEKKQPVAFWCNPISGHNTLYWYLQNLGQGPELLIRYENEEAVDDSQLPKDRFSAERLKGVDSTLKIQPAELGDSAVYLCASSLGWGLGGGSTDTQYFGPGTRLTVL.

By its share, this clone is medium-sized. V gene TRBV6-2 or TRBV6-3 combines with J gene TRBJ1-1; D unresolved. This CDR3 has 11 residues. V lost 4 bases and J 12 bases, leaving 12 bases between the germline ends. CDR1 MNHEY and CDR2 SVGEGT come from the germline V gene. The CDR3: CASSFSQMSFF. CDR3 nucleotides: TGTGCCAGCAGTTTTAGTCAGATGTCTTTCTTT.